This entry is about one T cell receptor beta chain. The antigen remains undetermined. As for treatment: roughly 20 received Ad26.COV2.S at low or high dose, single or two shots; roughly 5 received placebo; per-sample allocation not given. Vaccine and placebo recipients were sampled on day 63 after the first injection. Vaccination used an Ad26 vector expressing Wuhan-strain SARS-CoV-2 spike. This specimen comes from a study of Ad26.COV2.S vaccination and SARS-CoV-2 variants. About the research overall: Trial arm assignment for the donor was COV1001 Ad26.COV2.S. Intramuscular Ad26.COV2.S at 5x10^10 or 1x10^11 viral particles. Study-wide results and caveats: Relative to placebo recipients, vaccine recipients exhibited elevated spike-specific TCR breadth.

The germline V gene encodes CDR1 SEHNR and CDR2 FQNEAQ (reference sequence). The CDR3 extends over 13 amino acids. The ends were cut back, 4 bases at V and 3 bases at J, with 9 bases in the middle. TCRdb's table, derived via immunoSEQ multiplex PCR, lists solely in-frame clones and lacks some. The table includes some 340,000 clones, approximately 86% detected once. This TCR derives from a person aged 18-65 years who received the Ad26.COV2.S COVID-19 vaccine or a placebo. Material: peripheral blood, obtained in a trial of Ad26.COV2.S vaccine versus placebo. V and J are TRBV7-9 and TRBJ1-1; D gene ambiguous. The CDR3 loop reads CASSSGVYTEAFF. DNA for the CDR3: TGTGCCAGCAGCTCTGGGGTTTACACTGAAGCTTTCTTT.